The 11 T cell receptor beta chains below were found in one sample sequenced in a study of cytomegalovirus exposure and HLA in healthy donors (dated by TCRdb to 2016 to 2017). Library preparation was by the immunoSEQ multiplex PCR assay. For the multiplex PCR, a mixture combining 60 forward primers for TCR Vbeta segments and 13 reverse primers for TCR Jbeta segments was used. In TCRdb, the immuneACCESS table is reduced to in-frame sequences with V and J assigned. These tables do not hold every clone; where another copy was compared, an unresolved V gene accounts for under half, and the others remain unexplained. This sample's listing comprises around 78,000 clones. Clones ranked in the top ten supply about 3.8% of the sample. Sequenced: PBMCs. These receptor sequences come from a man in his late teens or twenties in good health and CMV-seropositive.

This rearrangement joins TRBV27 to TRBJ1-5; no firm D call. V was cut by 1 base and J by 4 bases, with 11 bases left in between. Germline CDR1 MNHEY, CDR2 SMNVEV (reference sequence). The CDR3 covers 15 residues. DNA for the CDR3: TGTGCCAGCAGTTTATTATGGTCCGGGAATCAGCCCCAGCATTTT. The encoded protein is CASSLLWSGNQPQHF.

This sequence joins TRBV19 and TRBJ2-5, with D possibly being TRBD1 (5 bases). Per the germline V gene, CDR1 is LNHDA and CDR2 is SQIVND (reference sequence). V was shortened by 5 bases and J by 0 bases, with 13 bases between the two germline ends. CDR3 length equals 15 residues. CDR3 amino acids: CASSAGLRYQETQYF. The CDR3, as DNA: TGTGCCAGTAGTGCAGGGTTAAGGTACCAAGAGACCCAGTACTTC.

The genes are TRBV4-1 and TRBJ1-6; TRBD1 matches 8 bases. V lost 4 bases, J lost 7 bases, and 6 bases stayed unmatched. The CDR3 totals 15 residues. Germline assignment: CDR1 MGHRA and CDR2 YSYEKL. This chain's CDR3 is CASSPQGAKNSPLHF. CDR3 DNA sequence: TGCGCCAGCAGCCCCCAGGGGGCGAAGAATTCACCCCTCCACTTT.

With regard to this clone: Other nucleotide sequences from this sample produce the same CDR3. The chain combines TRBV7-2 with TRBJ2-7; D gene ambiguous. V lost 5 bases to trimming and J lost 0 bases, with 5 bases between them. Germline V CDR1 and CDR2: SGHTA, FQGNSA. This CDR3 has 12 amino acids. The CDR3 sequence: CASSLSSYEQYF. In DNA, the CDR3 is TGTGCCAGCAGCCTTAGCTCCTACGAGCAGTACTTC.

The chain joins TRBV9 to TRBJ2-7, with 9 bases aligning to TRBD1. Germline-derived CDR1 and CDR2 are SGDLS and YYNGEE. This CDR3 has 14 amino acids. Trimming cost V 4 bases and J 5 bases; bases outside gene matches: 7. This CDR3 reads CASSNKQGADEQYF. The CDR3 DNA reads TGTGCCAGCAGCAATAAACAGGGGGCTGACGAGCAGTACTTC. Drawing the rest from reference TRBV9 and TRBJ2-7, the complete variable domain is DSGVTQTPKHLITATGQRVTLRCSPRSGDLSVYWYQQSLDQGLQFLIQYYNGEERAKGNILERFSAQQFPDLHSELNLSSLELGDSALYFCASSNKQGADEQYFGPGTRLTVT.

This CDR3 is CATSAEQGAPQKLFF. DNA for the CDR3: TGTGCCACCAGCGCCGAGCAGGGGGCGCCGCAGAAACTGTTTTTT. The gene calls are TRBV15 and TRBJ1-4, with TRBD1 identical over 8 bases. V dropped 5 bases and J dropped 11; count of bases not matched to a gene: 13. The CDR3 spans 15 residues. Per the germline V gene, CDR1 is LNHNV and CDR2 is YYDKDF (reference sequence).

The J gene is TRBJ1-2, the V gene TRBV29-1; TRBD1 might be the D (6 bases). This CDR3 has 13 residues. Trimming pared 7 bases from V and 7 bases from J, leaving 19 bases between. Germline-derived CDR1 and CDR2 are SQVTM and ANQGSEA. DNA for the CDR3: TGCAGCGGCGGACAGCGAGATATCCTTGGCTACACCTTC. This sequence encodes CSGGQRDILGYTF.

The rearrangement links TRBV5-1 to TRBJ2-6; no clear D. There are 15 residues in the CDR3. V lost 3 bases, J lost 0 bases, and 7 bases lay in between. CDR1 is SGHRS, CDR2 YFSETQ, per germline. This CDR3 reads CASSSSFSGANVLTF. In nucleotides, the CDR3 is TGCGCCAGCAGCTCGAGTTTCTCTGGGGCCAACGTCCTGACTTTC.

The V call is TRBV28, the J call TRBJ1-1; D is possibly TRBD1 (6 bases). The CDR3 covers 12 residues. V shed 1 base and J shed 10 bases, with 10 bases lying between them. Germline CDR1 is MDHEN and CDR2 is SYDVKM. In DNA form, the CDR3 reads TGTGCCAGCAGTTTATTCGGCAGGGGAGCTTTCTTT. The encoded protein is CASSLFGRGAFF.

This chain uses TRBV14 with TRBJ2-1; 7 positions agree with TRBD2. The CDR3 sequence is 13 residues long. CDR1 is SGHDN and CDR2 is FVKESK in the germline V gene. J gave up 6 bases and V 1 base, and 0 bases lay outside the gene matches. CDR3 sequence (DNA): TGTGCCAGCAGCCAAGGACTAGCCAATGAGCAGTTCTTC. The encoded protein is CASSQGLANEQFF.

The chain joins TRBV11-3 to TRBJ2-1; 7 bases are shared with TRBD1. The germline V gene encodes CDR1 SGHNT and CDR2 YENEEA. The V segment lost 1 base and the J segment 4 bases; nucleotides outside the gene matches: 1. This CDR3 is built from 14 residues. CDR3 protein: CASSLAGQYNEQFF. CDR3 coding DNA: TGTGCCAGCAGCTTAGCGGGACAGTACAATGAGCAGTTCTTC.